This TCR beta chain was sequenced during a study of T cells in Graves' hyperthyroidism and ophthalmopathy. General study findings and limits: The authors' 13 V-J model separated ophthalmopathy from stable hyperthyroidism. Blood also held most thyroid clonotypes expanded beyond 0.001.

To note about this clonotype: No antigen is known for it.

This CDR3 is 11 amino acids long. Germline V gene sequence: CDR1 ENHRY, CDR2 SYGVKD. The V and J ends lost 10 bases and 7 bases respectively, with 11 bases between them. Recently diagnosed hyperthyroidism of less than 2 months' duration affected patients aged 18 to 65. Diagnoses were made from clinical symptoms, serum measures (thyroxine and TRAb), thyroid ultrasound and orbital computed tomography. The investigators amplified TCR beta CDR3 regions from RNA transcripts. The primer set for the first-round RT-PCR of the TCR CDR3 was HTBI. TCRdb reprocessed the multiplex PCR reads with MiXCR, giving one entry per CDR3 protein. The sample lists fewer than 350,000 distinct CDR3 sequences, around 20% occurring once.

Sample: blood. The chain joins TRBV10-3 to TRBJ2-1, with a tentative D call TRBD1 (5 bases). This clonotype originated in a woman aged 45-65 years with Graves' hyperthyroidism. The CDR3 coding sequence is TGTGCCACCTCAAAGGGGAATGAGCAGTTCTTC. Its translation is CATSKGNEQFF.